This T cell receptor (beta chain) was found in a study of shared clonotypes between healthy human individuals. General study findings and limits: Represented diversity, genetic and exposure-history alike, was limited by few donors.

The donors were adults (healthy and HIV-negative) with no recent acute infections or vaccinations. Details on this clone: Its antigen is not identified.

V lost 8 bases, J lost 4 bases, and 10 bases lay in between. The CDR3 runs 12 residues. CDR1 is SGHVS, CDR2 FNYEAQ, per germline. The data were produced by immunoSEQ multiplex PCR, yet TCRdb's version contains in-frame clones alone and is incomplete. The sample has some 980,000 clones; approximately 80% are singletons. The source is a young man in good health. Sequencing was done on a sample of memory CD4+ T cells sorted from blood. Described subset: CD45RA-negative fraction. The chain combines TRBV7-6 with TRBJ2-3, with D possibly called TRBD1 or TRBD2 (6 bases each). DNA of the CDR3: TGTGCCAGCGGGGGGCAATCAGATACGCAGTATTTT. Protein: CASGGQSDTQYF.